This T cell receptor (beta chain) was identified in a study of cytomegalovirus exposure and HLA in healthy donors. Study at large: A prior study identified 117 million unique TCR beta sequences from about 179 million T cells. The study, taken as a whole, reports: An Asian-associated ancestry cluster reportedly showed fewer N-insertions than the approximately 650-donor mean in a later analysis. Certain sequence variants were highly shared and formed a cluster, and this cluster was likely a sequencing artifact.

A remark on this clone: Its cognate antigen is unknown.

The PCR used 60 Vbeta and 13 Jbeta primers. Libraries were prepared by immunoSEQ multiplex PCR; TCRdb keeps only in-frame clonotypes and omits some of them. The top ten clones hold 7.4% of a sample with approximately 160,000 clones, about 76% of them seen once. Trimming took 7 bases from V and 3 from J; bases not matched to a gene: 4. The CDR3 covers 13 residues. Germline-derived CDR1 and CDR2 are SNHLY and FYNNEI. This receptor was obtained from a male donor in good health and CMV-seropositive. The rearrangement joins TRBV2 to TRBJ1-2, with 8 nucleotides matching TRBD1. Material: PBMCs. The CDR3 DNA reads TGTGCCAGCATTTCGGACAGGGACTATGGCTACACCTTC. Its protein product is CASISDRDYGYTF.